Below are 2 T cell receptor beta chains sequenced from a single sample in a study of T cells in Graves' hyperthyroidism and ophthalmopathy. RNA transcripts were the template for amplifying TCR beta CDR3 regions. The HTBI set primed first-round TCR CDR3 RT-PCR. TCRdb re-derived calls from the multiplex PCR reads in MiXCR, one entry per CDR3 protein. The data hold a few hundred thousand distinct CDR3 sequences, with around 18% observed a single time. Material: blood. The receptors come from a man between 18 and 29 years old with Graves' ophthalmopathy.

This clonotype showed up many times. The chain recombines TRBV6-1 with TRBJ1-5; no clear D. The CDR3 covers 17 residues. V lost 5 bases and J lost 0, with 17 bases in between. Germline V gene data show CDR1 as MNHNS and CDR2 as SASEGT. In nucleotides, the CDR3 is TGTGCCAGCAGTTCCCGGACGGCAGACTATAGCAATCAGCCCCAGCATTTT. It is translated as CASSSRTADYSNQPQHF.

This clonotype was seen repeatedly, ten times or more. V and J are TRBV6-2 or TRBV6-3 and TRBJ1-5; no clear D. Germline V gives CDR1 MNHEY, CDR2 SVGEGT. This CDR3 is 17 amino acids long. The V end lost 1 base, the J end lost 0 bases, and 13 bases lay between the germline ends. CDR3 DNA sequence: TGTGCCAGCAGTTACTTCGAAAGAGTTTATAGCAATCAGCCCCAGCATTTT. Residues: CASSYFERVYSNQPQHF.